These 16 T cell receptor beta chains were sequenced from one sample in a study of T-cell reconstitution after alpha-beta-depleted transplantation in children. It was with unique molecular identifiers that the TCRbeta library was prepared. One entry per CDR3 protein, called by TCRdb with MiXCR from the PCR reads. The data contain approximately 300,000 distinct CDR3 sequences, roughly a tenth of them singletons. Sequencing used PBMCs, obtained before TCRalphabeta/CD19-depleted stem cell transplant. The receptors stem from a boy under two years old with acute myeloid leukemia, due to receive a stem cell transplant.

The sample holds many counts of this clonotype. Here the CDR3 reads CAISESTGTDTQYF. The CDR3 coding sequence is TGTGCCATCAGTGAATCGACAGGAACAGATACGCAGTATTTT. The chain uses TRBV10-3 and TRBJ2-3; possibly TRBD1 for D (6 bases). CDR3 size: 14 residues. Germline V gene lookup returns CDR1 ENHRY and CDR2 SYGVKD. Trimming removed 3 bases at V and 3 bases at J, with 10 bases between.

This clonotype was picked up many times. The chain links TRBV5-6 to TRBJ2-3, with 11 bases identical to TRBD2. Germline loops: CDR1 SGHDT, CDR2 YYEEEE. The CDR3 is 15 residues long. Trimming cost V 3 bases and J 5 bases; bases outside gene matches: 5. The CDR3 is CASSSLAGGGDTQYF. CDR3 nucleotide sequence: TGTGCCAGCAGCTCTCTAGCGGGGGGTGGAGATACGCAGTATTTT.

The V call is TRBV19, the J call TRBJ1-1; D remains ambiguous. V lost 4 bases and J lost 5, with 17 bases in between. This CDR3 contains 15 residues. Looked up from germline, CDR1 is LNHDA and CDR2 is SQIVND (reference sequence). The chain's CDR3 is CASSTLPGGWTEAFF. The CDR3 coding sequence is TGTGCCAGTAGTACTCTCCCTGGAGGGTGGACTGAAGCTTTCTTT.

This clonotype was observed a handful of times. V and J are TRBV11-3 and TRBJ2-1; 7 bases line up with TRBD2. J gave up 2 bases and V 5 bases, and 6 bases lay outside the gene matches. CDR3 length: 15 residues. Germline V gives CDR1 SGHNT, CDR2 YENEEA. The CDR3 is CASSPPSGTYNEQFF. The CDR3 DNA follows: TGTGCCAGCAGCCCCCCTAGCGGTACCTACAATGAGCAGTTCTTC.

This clonotype appeared many times. The chain recombines TRBV4-1 with TRBJ2-7; D is ambiguous. The CDR3 runs to 15 residues. V was pared by 0 bases and J by 2 bases, with 11 bases between. Per the germline V gene, CDR1 is MGHRA and CDR2 is YSYEKL. This chain's CDR3 is CASSQDSGSPYEQYF. CDR3 nucleotides: TGCGCCAGCAGCCAAGATTCGGGTAGCCCCTACGAGCAGTACTTC.

This clonotype has at least ten counts. The chain couples TRBV7-9 to TRBJ2-5; D not certain. The CDR3 has 12 amino acids. The V end was cut by 5 bases, the J end by 5 bases, with 9 bases between. In germline, CDR1 is SEHNR, CDR2 FQNEAQ (reference sequence). CDR3 region: CASSLGWETQYF. The CDR3 region has the DNA TGTGCCAGCAGCCTCGGGTGGGAGACCCAGTACTTC.

This chain connects TRBV7-2 to TRBJ2-7, with D uncertain. Germline values: CDR1 SGHTA, CDR2 FQGNSA. V lost 0 bases to trimming and J lost 8 bases, with 17 bases between them. The CDR3 runs 15 residues. CDR3 DNA: TGTGCCAGCAGCTTAGCGTCCTTAGGGCTTACCAAGCAGTACTTC. Encoded protein: CASSLASLGLTKQYF. The whole variable domain, filled in from reference TRBV7-2 and TRBJ2-7, reads GAGVSQSPSNKVTEKGKDVELRCDPISGHTALYWYRQSLGQGLEFLIYFQGNSAPDKSGLPSDRFSAERTGGSVSTLTIQRTQQEDSAVYLCASSLASLGLTKQYFGPGTRLTVT.

Many counts were recorded for this clonotype. The CDR3: CASSLGLNEKLFF. The CDR3 DNA is TGTGCCAGCAGTTTAGGTCTTAATGAAAAACTGTTTTTT. V and J are TRBV6-5 and TRBJ1-4; D is uncertain. There are 13 residues in the CDR3. Germline V gene lookup returns CDR1 MNHEY and CDR2 SVGAGI. The V end was cut by 4 bases, the J end by 4 bases, with 7 bases between.

This clonotype was picked up many times. The chain has TRBV6-2 or TRBV6-3 and TRBJ2-1; D possibly corresponds to TRBD2 (5 bases). The CDR3 runs to 20 residues. Per germline, CDR1 MNHEY and CDR2 SVGEGT. V was cut by 0 bases and J by 0 bases, with 21 bases left in between. CDR3 protein: CASSYSELAVTPSSYNEQFF. CDR3 in DNA: TGTGCCAGCAGTTACTCTGAGCTAGCAGTGACTCCAAGCTCCTACAATGAGCAGTTCTTC.

In its sample, this clonotype was seen many times. The chain combines TRBV5-1 with TRBJ1-5; D not certain. With 4 bases removed from V and 4 bases from J, the gap between germline ends came to 9 bases. Germline-derived CDR1 and CDR2 are SGHRS and YFSETQ. The CDR3 spans 13 residues. Here the CDR3 reads CASSIGPNQPQHF. The DNA for the CDR3 is TGCGCCAGCAGCATTGGTCCAAATCAGCCCCAGCATTTT.

This clonotype was observed at least ten times. This chain joins TRBV6-1 and TRBJ2-7, with unresolved D. This CDR3 is built from 13 residues. The V end was cut by 1 base, the J end by 4 bases, with 8 bases between. The germline gives CDR1 MNHNS, CDR2 SASEGT. DNA for the CDR3: TGTGCCAGCAGTGAAGAGGTGGGATACGAGCAGTACTTC. Protein: CASSEEVGYEQYF.

About this clonotype: This sequence may be a read error, since a much larger clone differs from it by one base. The conserved phenylalanine or tryptophan is not found at the CDR3 terminus, so this likely reflects a read error. The J gene is TRBJ2-5, the V gene TRBV29-1, with 7 bases matching TRBD2. Germline trimming cut 6 bases from V and 4 bases from J; bases unmatched to any gene: 5. CDR3 length: 12 residues. The V gene's germline CDR1 is SQVTM and CDR2 ANQGSEA. The CDR3 DNA is TGCAGCGTCAGACTAGCTACAGAGACCCAGTACTCC. Its translation: CSVRLATETQYS.

This clonotype was seen a handful of times. This sequence joins TRBV6-1 and TRBJ2-7; D is unresolved. Trimming took 1 base from V and 0 from J, leaving 7 bases between them. Per germline, CDR1 MNHNS and CDR2 SASEGT. The CDR3 is 14 amino acids. DNA for the CDR3: TGTGCCAGCAGTGAAGTTTGGAGCTCCTACGAGCAGTACTTC. Protein: CASSEVWSSYEQYF.

This clonotype was counted ten times or more. The chain employs TRBV24-1 and TRBJ2-7; no reliable D call. The CDR3 extends over 11 amino acids. V lost 6 bases and J 4 bases, leaving 6 bases between the germline ends. CDR1 KGHDR and CDR2 SFDVKD come from the germline V gene. The CDR3: CATSKGYEQYF. The CDR3 DNA reads TGTGCCACCAGTAAAGGATACGAGCAGTACTTC.

This clonotype was found many times. The rearrangement joins TRBV12-3 or TRBV12-4 to TRBJ2-1; 9 positions match TRBD2. Trimming removed 4 bases from V and 7 bases from J; junction bases left unmatched: 5. This CDR3 is built from 14 residues. CDR3 protein: CASSWSSGGNEQFF. The DNA for the CDR3 is TGTGCCAGCAGTTGGAGTAGCGGGGGAAATGAGCAGTTCTTC.

V gene TRBV7-2 combines with J gene TRBJ2-5, with 8 bases matching TRBD2. Germline lookup yields CDR1 SGHTA and CDR2 FQGNSA. V gave up 7 bases and J gave up 5 bases; unmatched junction bases: 6. The CDR3 contains 13 residues. The CDR3 DNA reads as TGTGCCAGCAAAGGTAGCGGGACGGAGACCCAGTACTTC. It codes for CASKGSGTETQYF. Using reference TRBV7-2 and TRBJ2-5 for the parts outside the CDR3, the full variable domain is GAGVSQSPSNKVTEKGKDVELRCDPISGHTALYWYRQSLGQGLEFLIYFQGNSAPDKSGLPSDRFSAERTGGSVSTLTIQRTQQEDSAVYLCASKGSGTETQYFGPGTRLLVL.